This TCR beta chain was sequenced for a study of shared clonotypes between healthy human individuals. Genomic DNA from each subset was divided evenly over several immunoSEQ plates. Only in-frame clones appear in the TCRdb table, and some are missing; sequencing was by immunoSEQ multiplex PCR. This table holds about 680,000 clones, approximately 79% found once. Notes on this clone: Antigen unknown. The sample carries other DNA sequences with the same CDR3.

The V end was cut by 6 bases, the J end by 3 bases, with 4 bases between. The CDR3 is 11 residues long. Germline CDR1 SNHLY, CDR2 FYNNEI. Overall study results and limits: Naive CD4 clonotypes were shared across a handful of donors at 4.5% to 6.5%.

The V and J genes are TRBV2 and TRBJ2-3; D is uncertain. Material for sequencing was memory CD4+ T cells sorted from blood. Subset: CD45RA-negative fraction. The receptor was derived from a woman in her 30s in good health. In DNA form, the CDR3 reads TGTGCCAGCAGAAGGACAGATACGCAGTATTTT. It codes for CASRRTDTQYF.